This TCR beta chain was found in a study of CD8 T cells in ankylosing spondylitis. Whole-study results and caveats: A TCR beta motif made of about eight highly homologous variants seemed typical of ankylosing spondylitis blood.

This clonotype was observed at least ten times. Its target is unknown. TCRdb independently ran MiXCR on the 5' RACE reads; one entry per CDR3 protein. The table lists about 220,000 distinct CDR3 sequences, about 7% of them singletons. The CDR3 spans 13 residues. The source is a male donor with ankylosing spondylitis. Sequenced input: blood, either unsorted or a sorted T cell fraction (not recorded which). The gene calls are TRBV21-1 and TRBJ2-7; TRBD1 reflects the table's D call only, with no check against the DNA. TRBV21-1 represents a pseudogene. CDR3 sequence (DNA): TGTGCCAGCAGCAGTCCCTGCTCCTACGAGCAGTACTTC. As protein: CASSSPCSYEQYF.